This TCR beta chain derives from a study of technical replicates of blood from several donors. Data came from immunoSEQ multiplex PCR; TCRdb stores just in-frame clones and leaves some out. Of over 55,000 clones listed, roughly 96% were seen once; the top ten hold roughly 0.2%. Germline V gives CDR1 KGHSH, CDR2 LQKENI. Deletions cut 2 bases from V and 0 bases from J, with 11 bases between. CDR3 size: 16 residues. The source is a human donor in good health. This chain links TRBV18 with TRBJ1-5; the D gene is possibly TRBD1 (5 bases). Sequenced material: T cells isolated from PBMCs. The CDR3 bases are TGTGCCAGCTCACCAGAGACAGTTTATAGCAATCAGCCCCAGCATTTT. Translating gives CASSPETVYSNQPQHF.